The 18 T cell receptor beta chains listed next were all sequenced from one sample in a study of response to subunit inactivated influenza vaccine. A single record per CDR3 protein comes from TCRdb applying MiXCR to the RT-PCR reads. Found here are approximately 500,000 distinct CDR3 sequences, 13% of them singletons; the top ten hold 13%. Sequencing used PBMCs from blood, obtained roughly 6 weeks after vaccination. These receptors all come from a man between 50 and 59 years old who received an inactivated influenza vaccine.

A few counts support this clonotype. The chain has TRBV5-1 and TRBJ2-1; D is ambiguous. The V end lost 3 bases, the J end lost 9 bases, and 7 bases lay between the germline ends. Germline CDR1 reads SGHRS; CDR2 reads YFSETQ. The CDR3 is 11 residues long. CDR3 DNA: TGCGCCAGCAGCTCTGGCCCTGAGCAGTTCTTC. Amino acid sequence: CASSSGPEQFF.

This clonotype was detected only a few times. The V and J genes are TRBV20-1 and TRBJ2-1; D possibly corresponds to TRBD2 (6 bases). Germline V gene lookup returns CDR1 DFQATT and CDR2 SNEGSKA (reference sequence). V gave up 6 bases and J gave up 4 bases, with 19 bases separating them. This CDR3 contains 15 residues. The CDR3 region is CSATPFGGRYNEQFF. As DNA, the CDR3 is TGCAGTGCCACCCCCTTCGGGGGACGGTACAATGAGCAGTTCTTC.

This sequence joins TRBV4-3 and TRBJ1-2; D is ambiguous. Trimming removed 2 bases from V and 3 bases from J, with 16 bases in between. The CDR3 totals 16 residues. Germline V gene data show CDR1 as LGHNA and CDR2 as YSLEER. The CDR3, as DNA: TGCGCCAGCAGCCAAAGTTCGGGGAGAATTGACTATGGCTACACCTTC. This encodes CASSQSSGRIDYGYTF.

This rearrangement joins TRBV7-2 to TRBJ2-7; D is perhaps TRBD1 (6 bases). V gave up 4 bases and J gave up 2 bases, with 12 bases separating them. The CDR3 loop spans 14 amino acids. CDR1 is SGHTA and CDR2 is FQGNSA in the germline V gene. The CDR3 sequence is CASSSWTETYEQYF. CDR3 bases: TGTGCCAGCAGCTCGTGGACAGAAACCTACGAGCAGTACTTC.

This clonotype was seen a handful of times. The chain employs TRBV4-3 and TRBJ2-6; weak D call: TRBD1 (6 bases). This CDR3 is built from 18 residues. Germline V gives CDR1 LGHNA, CDR2 YSLEER. V was pared by 3 bases and J by 4 bases, with 19 bases between. CDR3 sequence (DNA): TGCGCCAGCAGCCAGGATACTAGTCAAAGGGGGGGGGCCAACGTCCTGACTTTC. Translating gives CASSQDTSQRGGANVLTF.

There are a few counts of this clonotype. The rearrangement links TRBV7-2 to TRBJ2-1, with TRBD2 identical over 9 bases. The germline gives CDR1 SGHTA, CDR2 FQGNSA. J was trimmed by 3 bases and V by 5 bases; bases with no gene match: 5. The CDR3 is 15 residues long. The CDR3: CASSLTSGDYNEQFF. The CDR3 region has the DNA TGTGCCAGCAGCCTGACTAGCGGAGACTACAATGAGCAGTTCTTC.

Remarks on this clonotype: A junction boundary mismatches the germline segment, possibly from a read error. The rearrangement uses TRBV29-1 and TRBJ2-1; D could derive from TRBD1 or TRBD2 (6 bases each). The length of the CDR3 is 13 residues. Germline V gives CDR1 SQVTM, CDR2 ANQGSEA. The CDR3 spells CSLGGRQYNERFF. Here the CDR3 DNA reads TGCAGCCTTGGGGGGCGACAGTACAATGAGCGGTTCTTC.

At least ten counts were recorded for this clonotype. The rearrangement links TRBV3-1 to TRBJ2-1; 9 bases map to TRBD2. The V segment lost 3 bases and the J segment 4 bases; nucleotides outside the gene matches: 4. Germline assignment: CDR1 LGHDT and CDR2 YNNKEL (reference sequence). The CDR3 has 15 residues. The DNA for the CDR3 is TGTGCCAGCAGCCATAGCGGGGGAGGGTACAATGAGCAGTTCTTC. Translating it yields CASSHSGGGYNEQFF.

The gene calls are TRBV10-1 and TRBJ1-1; no clear D. V was cut by 7 bases and J by 3 bases, with 18 bases left in between. Germline V gives CDR1 WNHNN, CDR2 SYGVQD (reference sequence). The CDR3 spans 15 residues. CDR3: CASKGRGILYTEAFF. For the CDR3, the DNA is TGCGCCAGCAAAGGGAGAGGTATTTTGTACACTGAAGCTTTCTTT.

This clonotype was observed at least ten times. The genes are TRBV6-4 and TRBJ2-3, with a possible D match to TRBD2 (6 bases). This CDR3 spans 15 amino acids. Germline CDR1 is MRHNA and CDR2 is SNTAGT. Between the trimmed V and J ends, which lost 8 bases and 1 base, there was a span of 16 bases. In nucleotides, the CDR3 is TGTGCCAGCGCCTCAATGTCTAGCGGCACAGATACGCAGTATTTT. It specifies CASASMSSGTDTQYF.

This clonotype was recorded many times. The chain links TRBV4-3 to TRBJ2-2, with D perhaps matching TRBD2 (6 bases). Deletions cut 0 bases from V and 4 bases from J, with 12 bases between. The V gene's germline CDR1 is LGHNA and CDR2 YSLEER. CDR3 length: 16 amino acids. CDR3 in DNA: TGCGCCAGCAGCCAAGATGAGGGAGGAGGCACCGGGGAGCTGTTTTTT. Translated: CASSQDEGGGTGELFF.

This chain uses TRBV28 with TRBJ1-1; 8 bases are shared with TRBD1. V dropped 5 bases and J dropped 1; count of bases not matched to a gene: 6. Germline CDR1 MDHEN, CDR2 SYDVKM. This CDR3 contains 15 residues. As DNA, the CDR3 is TGTGCCAGCAGTCCCCTCAGGGGGCCGAACACTGAAGCTTTCTTT. Encoded protein: CASSPLRGPNTEAFF.

This clonotype came up a few times. This chain uses TRBV20-1 with TRBJ1-4; D remains unclear. The V end was cut by 2 bases, the J end by 7 bases, with 11 bases between. This CDR3 spans 13 amino acids. Looked up from germline, CDR1 is DFQATT and CDR2 is SNEGSKA (reference sequence). The CDR3 loop is CSARSAYPEKLFF. For the CDR3, the DNA is TGCAGTGCTAGATCAGCCTATCCTGAAAAACTGTTTTTT.

This clonotype came up a few times. V and J are TRBV4-2 and TRBJ2-2; the D gene is possibly TRBD1 (6 bases). Per the germline V gene, CDR1 is LGHNA and CDR2 is YNFKEQ. The CDR3 extends over 16 amino acids. With 1 base removed from V and 3 bases from J, the gap between germline ends came to 12 bases. The DNA for the CDR3 is TGTGCCAGCAGCCAAGCCCTAACAGGGTACACCGGGGAGCTGTTTTTT. Translation: CASSQALTGYTGELFF.

The chain is built from TRBV29-1 and TRBJ1-1; D unresolved. V gave up 4 bases and J gave up 2 bases, with 11 bases separating them. The germline gives CDR1 SQVTM, CDR2 ANQGSEA. The CDR3 extends over 13 amino acids. The CDR3 DNA sequence: TGCAGCGTTGTGGAGCAACTAAACACTGAAGCTTTCTTT. It translates to CSVVEQLNTEAFF. The whole variable domain, filled in from reference TRBV29-1 and TRBJ1-1, reads SAVISQKPSRDICQRGTSLTIQCQVDSQVTMMFWYRQQPGQSLTLIATANQGSEATYESGFVIDKFPISRPNLTFSTLTVSNMSPEDSSIYLCSVVEQLNTEAFFGQGTRLTVV.

The chain employs TRBV12-3 or TRBV12-4 and TRBJ2-1; 9 nucleotides line up with TRBD2. V gave up 4 bases and J gave up 6 bases; unmatched junction bases: 7. The CDR3 sequence is 15 residues long. The CDR3 DNA follows: TGTGCCAGCAGTTCCCCGGGACTAGCAATCAATGAGCAGTTCTTC. Protein sequence: CASSSPGLAINEQFF.

In its sample, this clonotype was seen a few times. The CDR3 spells CASSLRGTSYNEQFF. In DNA, the CDR3 is TGTGCCAGCAGCTTAAGGGGGACATCCTACAATGAGCAGTTCTTC. The rearrangement joins TRBV11-2 to TRBJ2-1; TRBD1 might be the D (6 bases). Trimming shortened V by 2 bases and J by 1 base, and 9 bases separated the two germline ends. Germline V CDR1 and CDR2: SGHAT, FQNNGV. This CDR3 has 15 amino acids.

This clonotype is a singleton in its sample. The chain recombines TRBV18 with TRBJ2-5; TRBD2 matches 13 bases. The junction had 12 bases not matched to a gene; V was cut back by 6 bases and J by 2 bases. The CDR3 totals 18 residues. Germline V lookup: CDR1 KGHSH, CDR2 LQKENI. DNA of the CDR3: TGTGCCAGCTCCCCCAAGTCCTGGACTAGCGGGGGACAAGAGACCCAGTACTTC. Translating gives CASSPKSWTSGGQETQYF.